The 3 T cell receptor beta chains below come from one sample, sequenced in a study of shared clonotypes between healthy human individuals. Generated by immunoSEQ multiplex PCR, the TCRdb table keeps only in-frame clones and is missing some. Here the sample spans some 2.1 million clones, roughly 94% being singletons. The sequenced sample consisted of naive CD4+ T cells sorted from blood. Subset given: CD45RA+ positively selected. These receptors came from a man aged 18 to 30 in good health.

The CDR3 region has the DNA TGTGCCACAGATACGCAGTATTTT. Its translation: CATDTQYF. The rearrangement joins TRBV7-9 to TRBJ2-3; D not certain. V shed 10 bases and J shed 4 bases, with 0 bases lying between them. The CDR3 totals 8 residues. Germline CDR1 reads SEHNR; CDR2 reads FQNEAQ (reference sequence).

V and J are TRBV2 and TRBJ2-7; TRBD1 aligns across 7 bases. The CDR3 sequence is 15 residues long. V gave up 8 bases and J gave up 1 base; unmatched junction bases: 11. Germline loops: CDR1 SNHLY, CDR2 FYNNEI. CDR3 coding DNA: TGTGCCAGCGGTCCGATAGGACAGGCATCCTACGAGCAGTACTTC. Translated, it gives CASGPIGQASYEQYF. Full variable domain (outside the CDR3, taken from reference TRBV2 and TRBJ2-7): EPEVTQTPSHQVTQMGQEVILRCVPISNHLYFYWYRQILGQKVEFLVSFYNNEISEKSEIFDDQFSVERPDGSNFTLKIRSTKLEDSAMYFCASGPIGQASYEQYFGPGTRLTVT.

The gene calls are TRBV30 and TRBJ2-3; a weak D match, TRBD2 (6 bases). V was shortened by 1 base and J by 2 bases, with 10 bases between the two germline ends. Germline V CDR1 and CDR2: GTSNPN, SVGIG (reference sequence). The CDR3 covers 14 residues. In DNA form, the CDR3 reads TGTGCCTGGAGTGGGACTATATTCACAGATACGCAGTATTTT. Amino acids: CAWSGTIFTDTQYF.